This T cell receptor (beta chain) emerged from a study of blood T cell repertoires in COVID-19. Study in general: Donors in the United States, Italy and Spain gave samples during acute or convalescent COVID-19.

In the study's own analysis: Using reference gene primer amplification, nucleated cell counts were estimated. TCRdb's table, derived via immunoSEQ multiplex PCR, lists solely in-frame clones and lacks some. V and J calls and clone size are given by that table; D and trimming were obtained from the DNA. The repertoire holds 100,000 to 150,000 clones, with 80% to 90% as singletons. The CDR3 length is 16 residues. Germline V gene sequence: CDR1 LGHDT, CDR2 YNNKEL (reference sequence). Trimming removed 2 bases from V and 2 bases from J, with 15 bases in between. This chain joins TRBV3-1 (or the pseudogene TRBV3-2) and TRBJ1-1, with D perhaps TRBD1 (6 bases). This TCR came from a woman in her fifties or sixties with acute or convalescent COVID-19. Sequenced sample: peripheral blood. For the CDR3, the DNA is TGTGCCAGCAGCCAACTCCCCAGGGGAGTCAACACTGAAGCTTTCTTT. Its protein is CASSQLPRGVNTEAFF.